This T cell receptor beta chain was sequenced for a study of blood T cell repertoires in COVID-19 (dated by TCRdb to 2020 to 2021). Some background on the complete study: Collaborator samples came from the United States, Italy and Spain and covered acute and convalescent phases of COVID-19. The material from the prospective study consisted of cDNA or gDNA derived from T cells, B-cell-depleted T cells, or PBMCs. The repertoires were released in a freely available public database meant as a resource for research on the immune response to SARS-CoV-2. Nearly every sample came with metadata listing a de-identified subject ID, COVID-19 status, age in years and sex. Where available, HLA class I and class II types were obtained from metadata supplied by the sample provider rather than from assay-based typing. Samples were obtained from the ongoing ImmuneRACE study (first 160 participants) and from 1,000 to 1,500 subjects provided by 6 global collaborators. Deeply sampled blood TCRbeta repertoires from subjects exposed to, actively infected with, or recovered from COVID-19 were included in the dataset.

The immunoSEQ Assay, a bias-controlled multiplex PCR, was used to amplify TCRbeta CDR3 regions from genomic DNA. Turning to the authors' computational methods: The number of nucleated cells in each sample was estimated from the amplification of reference gene primers within the assay. To quantify the absolute abundance of each unique TCRbeta CDR3 rearrangement, sequence reads were collapsed and filtered. For each sample, productive Simpson clonality was calculated by taking the square root of Simpson's diversity index across productive rearrangements. TCRdb limited this immuneACCESS table to in-frame rearrangements with V and J called. A share of clones is missing; checked studies link under half to unresolved V genes, and the rest is unexplained. V and J calls and clone size are those listed in that table; D and trimming were worked out from the DNA. The sample table shows 85,000 to 90,000 clones, and approximately 90% are seen once. The ten largest clones capture approximately 2.3% of the sample.

Study-level results and caveats: The amount of clinical and demographic metadata varied by source and participant and was provided uncurated.

Collaborating institutions collected whole blood in K2EDTA tubes following their own protocols. For TCRbeta analysis, collaborators shipped samples in one of three forms: frozen whole blood, isolated PBMCs, or DNA extracted from either of those sample types. This clone was recorded only once. The clone's antigen remains unknown. It has no much larger one-base neighbor in the sample; base qualities were not kept. Including the terminal cysteine and phenylalanine, the CDR3 comprises 17 residues. Left in the record is the CDR3 DNA by itself, 51 bases read in frame from the first base. As encoded in the germline V gene, CDR1 is SGHDT while CDR2 is YYEEEE. V loses 0 bases, J loses 0 bases, and the germline ends lie 13 bases apart.

The sequencing sample was made of peripheral blood. This TCR was recovered from a human donor with active COVID-19. The donor label of this sample is uncertain. This chain joins TRBV5-6 to TRBJ2-4, with TRBD1 perhaps the D gene, on 5 matching bases. The nucleotides read TGTGCCAGCAGCTTGGATCAGGGCCTACTAGCCAAAAACATTCAGTACTTC. Its amino acids are CASSLDQGLLAKNIQYF.